These 9 T cell receptor beta chains originate from one sample sequenced in a study of T cells in Graves' hyperthyroidism and ophthalmopathy. It was RNA transcripts that yielded the amplified TCR beta CDR3 regions. First-round RT-PCR with HTBI primers amplified the TCR CDR3 region. TCRdb recomputed calls from the multiplex PCR reads with MiXCR, one row per CDR3 protein. The sample lists roughly 740,000 distinct CDR3 sequences, about 15% seen once, with under 9.5% in the top ten. Sequences were obtained from blood. Every receptor here comes from a man between 18 and 35 years old with Graves' hyperthyroidism.

This clonotype has more than one count but fewer than ten. The chain combines TRBV5-8 with TRBJ2-2; D is possibly TRBD2 (6 bases). The CDR3 totals 15 residues. Germline CDR1 is SGHTS and CDR2 is YDEGEE. Trimming stripped 4 bases from V and 6 bases from J, with 16 bases between. In DNA form, the CDR3 reads TGTGCCAGCAGCACCCGAATTGGGACTTCCGGGGAGCTGTTTTTT. This codes for CASSTRIGTSGELFF.

This clonotype was recorded at least ten times. The rearrangement links TRBV30 to TRBJ1-1; TRBD1 is a possible D gene (5 bases). Germline V gene sequence: CDR1 GTSNPN, CDR2 SVGIG (reference sequence). Trimming removed 1 base from V and 3 bases from J, with 6 bases in between. The CDR3 length is 12 residues. CDR3 nucleotides: TGTGCCTGGAGTGGGGGGGACACTGAAGCTTTCTTT. It encodes CAWSGGDTEAFF.

This clonotype was seen a few times. The rearrangement links TRBV30 to TRBJ1-4; D may be TRBD1 (6 bases). Trimming shortened V by 3 bases and J by 7 bases, and 15 bases separated the two germline ends. This CDR3 has 14 amino acids. Germline CDR1 is GTSNPN and CDR2 is SVGIG (reference sequence). The DNA of the CDR3 is TGTGCCTGGAGGGACCAGGGGCGTAGTGAAAAACTGTTTTTT. It yields the protein CAWRDQGRSEKLFF.

This clonotype was counted ten times or more. The chain carries TRBV3-1 and TRBJ2-5; D gene unclear. Germline loops: CDR1 LGHDT, CDR2 YNNKEL (reference sequence). This CDR3 spans 13 amino acids. Trimming removed 5 bases at V and 6 bases at J, with 13 bases between. The CDR3 spells CASSGGSKQTQYF. CDR3 sequence (DNA): TGTGCCAGCAGCGGCGGAAGCAAACAGACCCAGTACTTC.

This clonotype was picked up many times. The chain recombines TRBV2 with TRBJ2-4; D gene uncertain. The CDR3 covers 12 residues. Germline assignment: CDR1 SNHLY and CDR2 FYNNEI. V gave up 10 bases and J gave up 0 bases, with 7 bases separating them. CDR3 sequence: CATAVAKNIQYF. DNA for the CDR3: TGTGCCACCGCGGTAGCCAAAAACATTCAGTACTTC.

This clonotype was detected only a few times. V gene TRBV5-1 combines with J gene TRBJ1-1, with 12 bases matching TRBD1. CDR3 length equals 18 residues. Trimming took 6 bases from V and 4 from J; bases not matched to a gene: 16. Germline CDR1 reads SGHRS; CDR2 reads YFSETQ. This CDR3 is CASTRGRDRGPGATEAFF. DNA for the CDR3: TGCGCCAGCACCAGGGGCCGGGACAGGGGGCCCGGGGCCACTGAAGCTTTCTTT.

This chain links TRBV5-6 with TRBJ1-6; no reliable D call. Germline CDR1 and CDR2: SGHDT and YYEEEE. CDR3 length: 15 amino acids. V shed 4 bases and J shed 13 bases, with 21 bases lying between them. CDR3 nucleotides: TGTGCCAGCAGCCGTTCGGAACAGACTCTATCCCCCCTCCACTTT. Translated: CASSRSEQTLSPLHF.

Many counts were recorded for this clonotype. The chain has TRBV6-2 or TRBV6-3 and TRBJ2-1; D may be TRBD2 (7 bases). Germline CDR1 and CDR2: MNHEY and SVGEGT. The germline V and J ends were trimmed by 8 bases and 8 bases, with 19 bases remaining between them. The CDR3 covers 14 residues. CDR3 sequence (DNA): TGTGCCAGCCAGTACGCGGGAGAGGGGGATGAGCAGTTCTTC. Protein: CASQYAGEGDEQFF.

The chain employs TRBV10-3 and TRBJ1-4; 9 bases align to TRBD1. Germline V lookup: CDR1 ENHRY, CDR2 SYGVKD. V shed 6 bases, J shed 7 bases, and the junction held 9 bases outside the gene matches. The CDR3 spans 15 residues. The DNA of the CDR3 is TGTGCCATCAGCGGGACAGGGAGGTCGGGTGAAAAACTGTTTTTT. Protein product: CAISGTGRSGEKLFF.